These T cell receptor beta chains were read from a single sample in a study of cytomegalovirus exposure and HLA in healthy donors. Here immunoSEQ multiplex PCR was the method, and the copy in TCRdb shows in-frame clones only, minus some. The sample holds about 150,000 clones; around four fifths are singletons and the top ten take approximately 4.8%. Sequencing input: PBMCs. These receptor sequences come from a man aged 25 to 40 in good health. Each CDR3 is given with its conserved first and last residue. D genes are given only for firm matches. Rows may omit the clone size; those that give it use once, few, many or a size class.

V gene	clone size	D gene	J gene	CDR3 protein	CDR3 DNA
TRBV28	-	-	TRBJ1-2	CASSPQVHGYTF	TGTGCCAGCAGTCCCCAGGTTCATGGCTACACCTTC
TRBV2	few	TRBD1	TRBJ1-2	CASRRTGQNYGYTF	TGTGCCAGCAGACGGACAGGACAAAACTATGGCTACACCTTC
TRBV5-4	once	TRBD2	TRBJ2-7	CASSLGTSGRNEQYF	TGTGCCAGCAGCTTGGGGACTAGCGGGAGGAACGAGCAGTACTTC
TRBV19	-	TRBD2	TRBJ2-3	CASSMTSGRADTQYF	TGTGCCAGTAGTATGACTAGCGGGAGAGCTGATACGCAGTATTTT
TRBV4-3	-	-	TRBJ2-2	CASSQDQGARDGELFF	TGCGCCAGCAGCCAAGATCAGGGTGCCCGAGACGGGGAGCTGTTTTTT
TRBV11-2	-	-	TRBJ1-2	CARGASVNYGYTF	TGTGCCAGGGGAGCCAGTGTAAACTATGGCTACACCTTC
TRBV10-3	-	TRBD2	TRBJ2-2	CAIRGTSGTGELFF	TGTGCCATCAGGGGGACTAGCGGGACCGGGGAGCTGTTTTTT
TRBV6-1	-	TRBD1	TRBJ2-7	CASSEPGTGGYEQYF	TGTGCCAGCAGTGAACCCGGGACAGGTGGCTACGAGCAGTACTTC
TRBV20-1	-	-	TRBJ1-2	CSAGGNYGYTF	TGCAGTGCGGGGGGGAACTATGGCTACACCTTC
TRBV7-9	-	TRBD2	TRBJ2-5	CASSLRESIQETQYF	TGTGCCAGCAGCTTGCGGGAGAGCATCCAAGAGACCCAGTACTTC
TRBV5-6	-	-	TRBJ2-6	CASSREIRSGANVLTF	TGTGCCAGCAGCCGAGAAATCCGCTCTGGGGCCAACGTCCTGACTTTC
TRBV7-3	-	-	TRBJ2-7	CASSQPPGEQYF	TGTGCCAGCAGCCAACCCCCCGGCGAGCAGTACTTC
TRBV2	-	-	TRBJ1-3	CASSDSRGGNTIYF	TGTGCCAGCAGTGATAGCAGGGGTGGAAACACCATATATTTT
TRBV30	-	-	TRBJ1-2	CAWAGGVSGYTF	TGTGCCTGGGCTGGGGGGGTCAGCGGCTACACCTTC
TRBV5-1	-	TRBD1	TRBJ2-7	CASSSGTGVDEQYF	TGCGCCAGCAGCTCCGGGACAGGGGTGGACGAGCAGTACTTC
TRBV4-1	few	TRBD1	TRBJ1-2	CASRGGKGALDYGYTF	TGCGCCAGCAGAGGGGGAAAGGGGGCTCTGGACTATGGCTACACCTTC
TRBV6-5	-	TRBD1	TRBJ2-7	CASSYSTGGGSYEQYF	TGTGCCAGCAGTTACTCGACAGGGGGCGGCTCCTACGAGCAGTACTTC
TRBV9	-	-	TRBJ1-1	CASAPAGTEAFF	TGTGCCAGCGCCCCCGCGGGAACTGAAGCTTTCTTT
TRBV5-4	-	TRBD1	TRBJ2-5	CASRSGDRVETQYF	TGTGCCAGCAGAAGCGGGGACAGGGTGGAGACCCAGTACTTC
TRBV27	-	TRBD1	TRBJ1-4	CASRSGQGGEKLFF	TGTGCCAGCCGGAGCGGGCAGGGGGGAGAAAAACTGTTTTTT
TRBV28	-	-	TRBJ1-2	CASKGGNYGYTF	TGTGCCAGCAAGGGCGGGAACTATGGCTACACCTTC
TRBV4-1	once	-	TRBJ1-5	CASSQEPQYSNQPQHF	TGCGCCAGCAGCCAAGAACCACAGTATAGCAATCAGCCCCAGCATTTT
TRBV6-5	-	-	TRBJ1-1	CASSRGTEAFF	TGTGCCAGCAGCAGGGGCACTGAAGCTTTCTTT
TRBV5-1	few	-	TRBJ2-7	CASSLLETYEQYF	TGCGCCAGCAGCTTGCTGGAGACCTACGAGCAGTACTTC
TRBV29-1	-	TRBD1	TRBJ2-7	CSVGQVGYEQYF	TGCAGCGTCGGACAGGTGGGCTACGAGCAGTACTTC
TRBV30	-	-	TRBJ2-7	CAWSPGESSYEQYF	TGTGCCTGGAGTCCAGGGGAATCCTCCTACGAGCAGTACTTC
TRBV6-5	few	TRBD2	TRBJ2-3	CASRGSGDTDTQYF	TGTGCCAGCAGAGGTAGCGGGGACACAGATACGCAGTATTTT
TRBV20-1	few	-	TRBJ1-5	CSAGGQPQHF	TGCAGTGCCGGGGGTCAGCCCCAGCATTTT
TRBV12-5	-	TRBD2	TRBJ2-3	CASGSGLAGGGDTQYF	TGTGCTAGTGGTTCCGGACTAGCGGGAGGAGGTGATACGCAGTATTTT
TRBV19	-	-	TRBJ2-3	CASSISSRGTDTQYF	TGTGCCAGTAGTATCTCTAGCCGTGGCACAGATACGCAGTATTTT
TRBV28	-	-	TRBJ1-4	CASSRRTGEKLFF	TGTGCCAGCAGTCGGCGGACTGGCGAAAAACTGTTTTTT
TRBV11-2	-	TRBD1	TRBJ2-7	CASSHDQGELYEQYF	TGTGCCAGCAGCCACGATCAGGGGGAGTTGTACGAGCAGTACTTC
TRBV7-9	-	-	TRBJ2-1	CASWEGDDYNEQFF	TGTGCCAGCTGGGAGGGGGACGACTACAATGAGCAGTTCTTC
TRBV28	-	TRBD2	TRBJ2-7	CASSLGTSGPYEQYF	TGTGCCAGCAGTTTGGGGACTAGCGGACCCTACGAGCAGTACTTC
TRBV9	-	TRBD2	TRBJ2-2	CASSVASGRATGELFF	TGTGCCAGCAGCGTGGCTAGCGGGAGAGCCACCGGGGAGCTGTTTTTT
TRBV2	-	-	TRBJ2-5	CASSENPPGTQYF	TGTGCCAGCAGTGAAAACCCCCCGGGGACCCAGTACTTC
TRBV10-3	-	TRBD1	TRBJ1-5	CAISDDDRGGQPQHF	TGTGCCATCAGTGACGACGACAGGGGCGGTCAGCCCCAGCATTTT
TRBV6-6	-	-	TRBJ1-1	CASSQPRVDTEAFF	TGTGCCAGCAGCCAACCCCGGGTGGACACTGAAGCTTTCTTT
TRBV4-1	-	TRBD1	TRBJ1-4	CASSHAGQGATNEKLFF	TGCGCCAGCAGCCACGCGGGACAGGGTGCAACTAATGAAAAACTGTTTTTT
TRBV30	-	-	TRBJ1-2	CAWSVQVLKGGYTF	TGTGCCTGGAGTGTACAGGTTCTCAAGGGGGGCTACACCTTC
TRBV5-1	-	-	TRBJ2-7	CASSFLREPSYEQYF	TGCGCCAGCAGCTTTCTCCGGGAGCCCTCCTACGAGCAGTACTTC
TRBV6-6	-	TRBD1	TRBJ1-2	CASTDRAGLGYTF	TGTGCCAGCACCGACAGGGCGGGTCTTGGCTACACCTTC
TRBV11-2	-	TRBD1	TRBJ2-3	CASSPQGQGVGTDTQYF	TGTGCCAGCAGCCCGCAAGGACAGGGGGTAGGCACAGATACGCAGTATTTT
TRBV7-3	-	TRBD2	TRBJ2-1	CASSLTSPPSGAYNEQFF	TGTGCCAGCAGCCTCACCTCCCCCCCTAGCGGGGCATACAATGAGCAGTTCTTC
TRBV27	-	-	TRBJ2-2	CASSFSGELFF	TGTGCCAGCAGTTTCTCGGGGGAGCTGTTTTTT
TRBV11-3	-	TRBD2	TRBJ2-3	CASSIGVGTSGTDTQYF	TGTGCCAGCAGCATCGGGGTTGGGACTAGCGGCACAGATACGCAGTATTTT
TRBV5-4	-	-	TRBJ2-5	CASSLGVRREGETQYF	TGTGCCAGCAGCTTGGGGGTCCGAAGAGAGGGCGAGACCCAGTACTTC
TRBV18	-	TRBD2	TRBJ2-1	CASSPGGAYNEQFF	TGTGCCAGCTCACCAGGGGGGGCCTACAATGAGCAGTTCTTC
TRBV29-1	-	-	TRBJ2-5	CSVVGLVGQETQYF	TGCAGCGTCGTCGGACTTGTAGGGCAAGAGACCCAGTACTTC
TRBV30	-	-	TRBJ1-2	CAWSVGDYGYTF	TGTGCCTGGAGTGTCGGGGATTATGGCTACACCTTC
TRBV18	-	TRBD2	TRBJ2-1	CASSPLGSGRAGNEQFF	TGTGCCAGCTCACCACTGGGTAGCGGGAGGGCCGGCAATGAGCAGTTCTTC
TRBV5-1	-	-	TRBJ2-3	CASSLELSTDTQYF	TGCGCCAGCAGCTTGGAACTCTCCACAGATACGCAGTATTTT
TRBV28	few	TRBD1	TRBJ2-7	CASSPGGTGGAEQYF	TGTGCCAGCAGCCCCGGGGGGACAGGGGGAGCCGAGCAGTACTTC
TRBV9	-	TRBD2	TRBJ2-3	CASSPRGSGSGKDTQYF	TGTGCCAGCAGCCCTCGAGGTAGCGGGAGCGGGAAAGATACGCAGTATTTT
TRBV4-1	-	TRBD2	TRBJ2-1	CASSHSGRARSYNEQFF	TGCGCCAGCAGCCATAGCGGGAGGGCCAGGTCCTACAATGAGCAGTTCTTC